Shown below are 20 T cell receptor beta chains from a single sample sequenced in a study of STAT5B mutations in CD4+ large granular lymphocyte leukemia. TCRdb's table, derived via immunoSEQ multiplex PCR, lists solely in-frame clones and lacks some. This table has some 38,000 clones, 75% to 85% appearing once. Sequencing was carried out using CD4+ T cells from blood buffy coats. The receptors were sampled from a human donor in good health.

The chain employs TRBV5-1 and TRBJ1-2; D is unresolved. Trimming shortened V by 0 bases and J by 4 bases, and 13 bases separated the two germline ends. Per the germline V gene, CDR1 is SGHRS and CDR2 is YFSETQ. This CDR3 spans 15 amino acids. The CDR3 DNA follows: TGCGCCAGCAGCTTGGGGCAGGTACTCTCCTATGGCTACACCTTC. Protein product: CASSLGQVLSYGYTF.

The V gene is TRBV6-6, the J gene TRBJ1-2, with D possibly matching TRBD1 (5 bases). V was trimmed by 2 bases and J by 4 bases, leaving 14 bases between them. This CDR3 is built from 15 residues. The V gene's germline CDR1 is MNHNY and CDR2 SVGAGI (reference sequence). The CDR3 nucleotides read TGTGCCAGCAGTTACCGCACCTCGGGGGGCTATGGCTACACCTTC. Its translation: CASSYRTSGGYGYTF.

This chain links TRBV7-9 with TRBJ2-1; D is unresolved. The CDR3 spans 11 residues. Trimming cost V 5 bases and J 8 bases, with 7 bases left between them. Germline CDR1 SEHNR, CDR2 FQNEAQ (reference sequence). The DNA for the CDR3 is TGTGCCAGCAGCGCGTATTATGAGCAGTTCTTC. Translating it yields CASSAYYEQFF.

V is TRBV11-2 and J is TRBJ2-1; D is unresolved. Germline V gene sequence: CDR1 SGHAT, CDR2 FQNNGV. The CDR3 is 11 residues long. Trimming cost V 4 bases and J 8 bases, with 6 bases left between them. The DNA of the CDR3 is TGTGCCAGCAGCTCCGTTGATGAGCAGTTCTTC. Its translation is CASSSVDEQFF.

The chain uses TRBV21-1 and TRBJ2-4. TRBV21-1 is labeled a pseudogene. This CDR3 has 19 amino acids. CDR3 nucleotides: TGTGCCAGCAGCAAAGCTCGGACCGCTATCAGTTTAGCCAAAAACATTCAGTACTTC. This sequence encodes CASSKARTAISLAKNIQYF.

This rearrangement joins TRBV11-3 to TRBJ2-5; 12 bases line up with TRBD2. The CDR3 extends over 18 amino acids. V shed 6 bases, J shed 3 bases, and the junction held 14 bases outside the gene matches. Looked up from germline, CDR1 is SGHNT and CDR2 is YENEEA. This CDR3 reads CASSQGSLAGGLEETQYF. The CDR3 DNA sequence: TGTGCCAGCAGTCAAGGATCCCTAGCGGGAGGGCTGGAAGAGACCCAGTACTTC.

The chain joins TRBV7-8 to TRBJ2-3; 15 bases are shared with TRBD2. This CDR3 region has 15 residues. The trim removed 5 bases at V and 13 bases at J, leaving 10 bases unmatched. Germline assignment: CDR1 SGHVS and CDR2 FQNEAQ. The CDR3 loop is CASSPGLAGGPDEYF. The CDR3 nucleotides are TGTGCCAGCAGCCCCGGACTAGCGGGAGGGCCCGACGAGTATTTT.

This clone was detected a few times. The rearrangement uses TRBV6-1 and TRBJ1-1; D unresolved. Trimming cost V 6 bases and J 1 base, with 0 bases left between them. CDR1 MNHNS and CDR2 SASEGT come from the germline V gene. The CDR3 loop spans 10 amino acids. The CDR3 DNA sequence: TGTGCCAGCAGGAACACTGAAGCTTTCTTT. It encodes CASRNTEAFF.

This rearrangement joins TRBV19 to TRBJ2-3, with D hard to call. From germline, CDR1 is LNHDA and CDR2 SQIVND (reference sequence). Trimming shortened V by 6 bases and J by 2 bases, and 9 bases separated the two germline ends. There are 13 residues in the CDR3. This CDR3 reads CASSDTPTDTQYF. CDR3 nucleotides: TGTGCCAGTAGCGACACCCCCACAGATACGCAGTATTTT.

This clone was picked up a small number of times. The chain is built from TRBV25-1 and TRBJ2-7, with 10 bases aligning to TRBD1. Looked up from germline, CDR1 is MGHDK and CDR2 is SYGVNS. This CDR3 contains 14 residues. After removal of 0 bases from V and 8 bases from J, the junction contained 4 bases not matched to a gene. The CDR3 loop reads CASSEYPGQGKQYF. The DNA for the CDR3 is TGTGCCAGCAGTGAATATCCGGGACAGGGGAAGCAGTACTTC.

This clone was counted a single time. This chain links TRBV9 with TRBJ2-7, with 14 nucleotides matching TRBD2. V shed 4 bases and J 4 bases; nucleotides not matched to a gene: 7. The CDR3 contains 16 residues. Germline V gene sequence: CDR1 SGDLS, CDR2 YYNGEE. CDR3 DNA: TGTGCCAGCAGCTTAGGGGGACTAGCGGGAGTTTACGAGCAGTACTTC. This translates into CASSLGGLAGVYEQYF.

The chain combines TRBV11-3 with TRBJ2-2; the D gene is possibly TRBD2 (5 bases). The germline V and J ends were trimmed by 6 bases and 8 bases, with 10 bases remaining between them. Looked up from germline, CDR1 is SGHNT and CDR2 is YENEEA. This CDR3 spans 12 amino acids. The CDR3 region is CASRLTGGELFF. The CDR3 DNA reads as TGTGCCAGCAGATTAACGGGGGGGGAGCTGTTTTTT. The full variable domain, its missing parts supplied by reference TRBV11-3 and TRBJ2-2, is EAGVVQSPRYKIIEKKQPVAFWCNPISGHNTLYWYLQNLGQGPELLIRYENEEAVDDSQLPKDRFSAERLKGVDSTLKIQPAELGDSAVYLCASRLTGGELFFGEGSRLTVL.

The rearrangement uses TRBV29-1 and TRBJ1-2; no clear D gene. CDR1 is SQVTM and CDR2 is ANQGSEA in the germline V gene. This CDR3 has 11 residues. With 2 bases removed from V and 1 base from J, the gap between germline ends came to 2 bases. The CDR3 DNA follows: TGCAGCGTTGAAAATAACTATGGCTACACCTTC. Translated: CSVENNYGYTF. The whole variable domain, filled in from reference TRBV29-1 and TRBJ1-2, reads SAVISQKPSRDICQRGTSLTIQCQVDSQVTMMFWYRQQPGQSLTLIATANQGSEATYESGFVIDKFPISRPNLTFSTLTVSNMSPEDSSIYLCSVENNYGYTFGSGTRLTVV.

This CDR3 is CASSLTSGGARETQYF. The CDR3 nucleotides are TGTGCCAGCAGCTTAACTAGCGGGGGGGCCCGGGAGACCCAGTACTTC. The chain couples TRBV7-2 to TRBJ2-5; 13 bases agree with TRBD2. CDR3 length: 16 residues. Per the germline V gene, CDR1 is SGHTA and CDR2 is FQGNSA. The V gene end was trimmed by 2 bases and the J gene end by 5 bases; junction bases not matched to a gene: 5.

The CDR3 DNA is TGTGCCAGCAGCTTGGGGGCAGGGATGTCCTACAATGAGCAGTTCTTC. Its translation is CASSLGAGMSYNEQFF. The chain employs TRBV5-4 and TRBJ2-1; possible D gene TRBD1, 5 bases. Germline loops: CDR1 SGHNT, CDR2 YYREEE (reference sequence). The CDR3 loop spans 16 amino acids. V gave up 0 bases and J gave up 1 base, with 11 bases separating them.

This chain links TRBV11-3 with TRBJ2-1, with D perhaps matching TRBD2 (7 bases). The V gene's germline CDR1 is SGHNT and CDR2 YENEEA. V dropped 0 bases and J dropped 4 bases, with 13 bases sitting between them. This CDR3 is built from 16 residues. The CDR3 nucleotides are TGTGCCAGCAGCTTAGACGGAGGGGGGGCTTACAATGAGCAGTTCTTC. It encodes CASSLDGGGAYNEQFF.

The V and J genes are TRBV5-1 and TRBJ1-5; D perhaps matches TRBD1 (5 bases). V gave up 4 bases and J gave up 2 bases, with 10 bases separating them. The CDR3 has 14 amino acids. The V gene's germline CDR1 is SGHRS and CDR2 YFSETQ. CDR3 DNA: TGCGCCAGCAGCCTGATGGGGGGCAATCAGCCCCAGCATTTT. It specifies CASSLMGGNQPQHF.

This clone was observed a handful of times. As DNA, the CDR3 is TGTGCCAGCTCACCACAGGGGGATCAGCCCCAGCATTTT. Amino acid sequence: CASSPQGDQPQHF. This chain uses TRBV18 with TRBJ1-5, with a tentative D call TRBD1 (6 bases). Per the germline V gene, CDR1 is KGHSH and CDR2 is LQKENI. V was cut by 1 base and J by 5 bases, with 6 bases left in between. CDR3 size: 13 residues.

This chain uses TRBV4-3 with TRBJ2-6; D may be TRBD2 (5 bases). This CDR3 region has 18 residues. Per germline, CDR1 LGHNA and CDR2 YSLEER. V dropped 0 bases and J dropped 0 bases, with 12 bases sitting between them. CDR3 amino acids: CASSQDPRRGSGANVLTF. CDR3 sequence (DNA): TGCGCCAGCAGCCAAGATCCGAGACGGGGCTCTGGGGCCAACGTCCTGACTTTC.

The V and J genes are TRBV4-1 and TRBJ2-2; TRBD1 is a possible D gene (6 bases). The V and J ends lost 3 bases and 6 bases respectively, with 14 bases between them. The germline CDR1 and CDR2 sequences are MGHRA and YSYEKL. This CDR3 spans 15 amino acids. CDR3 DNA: TGCGCCAGCAGCCAGGCCGGGACAACCCCCGGGGAGCTGTTTTTT. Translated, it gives CASSQAGTTPGELFF.